Included here is one T cell receptor (beta chain) sequence, with context. This clone showed up just once. Its antigen is currently not known. Base qualities are not recorded, but no much larger clone differs from it by a single base. The sample belongs to a study of shared T cell receptors in the human thymus (dated by TCRdb to the early 2020s). A note on the overall study: The study examined how self-reactive, shared T-cell receptor alpha chains are generated in the human thymus.

The library was generated by the immunoSEQ multiplex PCR assay. TCRdb's version of the immuneACCESS table is confined to in-frame rearrangements and falls short of the full clone set. An unresolved V gene accounts for under half of the shortfall where checked; the remainder is of unknown origin. The sample table contains about 380,000 clones; only one count was recorded for roughly 94% of them. Jointly, the top ten make up 0.015% to 0.02% of the sample. Taken from the germline V gene, the CDR1 and CDR2 loops are ENHRY and SYGVKD. The CDR3 holds 13 amino acids from the cysteine to the phenylalanine. Left in the record is the CDR3 DNA by itself, 39 bases read in frame from the first base. V sheds 8 bases and J sheds 6 bases, leaving 13 bases between their ends.

The clonotype comes from a human donor. Sequencing was carried out using thymocytes. The sequence links TRBV10-3 to TRBJ1-4; the D segment cannot be called with confidence. This receptor has the CDR3 CAIRAEEDEKLFF. The nucleotides are TGTGCCATCCGGGCAGAGGAGGATGAAAAACTGTTTTTT.